The next 32 T cell receptor beta chains were all read from a single sample in a study of cytomegalovirus exposure and HLA in healthy donors. In the PCR, 60 Vbeta and 13 Jbeta primers were used. This table comes from immunoSEQ multiplex PCR, and its TCRdb copy is limited to in-frame clones, with some not included. The data contain tens of thousands of clones, around 66% of them singletons. The material sequenced was PBMCs. Source of these receptors: a woman aged 40 to 50 in good health and CMV-seropositive.

The V gene is TRBV7-2, the J gene TRBJ2-3; TRBD2 agrees at 12 bases. The CDR3 has 16 residues. Germline V gene sequence: CDR1 SGHTA, CDR2 FQGNSA. Trimming at V came to 5 bases and at J to 5 bases, leaving 8 bases not matched to a gene. In nucleotides, the CDR3 is TGTGCCAGCAGCCCACAGGGACTAGCGGGCTTAGATACGCAGTATTTT. Translated, it gives CASSPQGLAGLDTQYF.

There are a few counts of this clone. CDR3 nucleotides: TGTGCCAGCAGCCGTACCCGGGACAGTTCCTACGAGCAGTACTTC. Translated, it gives CASSRTRDSSYEQYF. The rearrangement links TRBV6-5 to TRBJ2-7; 7 bases fit TRBD1. In germline, CDR1 is MNHEY, CDR2 SVGAGI. The CDR3 has 15 residues. The junction had 9 bases not matched to a gene; V was cut back by 6 bases and J by 1 base.

J is TRBJ2-3 and V is TRBV5-1, with D hard to call. Germline V gene sequence: CDR1 SGHRS, CDR2 YFSETQ. Trimming left V 0 bases short and J 2 bases short, with 10 bases between. The CDR3 is 15 amino acids. CDR3 sequence reads: CASSLGGSYTDTQYF. The DNA for the CDR3 is TGCGCCAGCAGCTTGGGTGGTAGTTACACAGATACGCAGTATTTT. The variable domain in full, with the rest retrieved from reference TRBV5-1 and TRBJ2-3, is KAGVTQTPRYLIKTRGQQVTLSCSPISGHRSVSWYQQTPGQGLQFLFEYFSETQRNKGNFPGRFSGRQFSNSRSEMNVSTLELGDSALYLCASSLGGSYTDTQYFGPGTRLTVL.

V gene TRBV27 combines with J gene TRBJ1-4, with 9 bases that match TRBD1. The CDR3 extends over 14 amino acids. The germline CDR1 and CDR2 sequences are MNHEY and SMNVEV (reference sequence). V lost 4 bases, J lost 8 bases, and 5 bases stayed unmatched. CDR3 nucleotide sequence: TGTGCCAGCAGTTCGGGACAGGGTTTGGAAAAACTGTTTTTT. Translating gives CASSSGQGLEKLFF.

In its sample, this clone was seen a few times. The J gene is TRBJ2-7, the V gene TRBV5-1, with a tentative D call TRBD2 (5 bases). CDR3 length equals 15 residues. Trimming took 0 bases from V and 6 from J, leaving 16 bases between them. Germline assignment: CDR1 SGHRS and CDR2 YFSETQ. The CDR3 here is CASSLASSPYGEQYF. The CDR3 DNA follows: TGCGCCAGCAGCTTGGCGTCTAGCCCCTATGGCGAGCAGTACTTC.

This chain links TRBV5-3 with TRBJ2-5; D might be TRBD1 (6 bases). TRBV5-3 is noted as an ORF with a role that remains uncertain. The CDR3 is 18 residues long. The V end was cut by 0 bases, the J end by 2 bases, with 20 bases between. The CDR3 DNA reads as TGTGCCAGAAGCTTGGTTCCTCCCTCCGGACAGAGGCAAGAGACCCAGTACTTC. It is translated as CARSLVPPSGQRQETQYF.

The chain employs TRBV30 and TRBJ2-7, with TRBD2 matching 12 bases. V dropped 8 bases and J dropped 6; count of bases not matched to a gene: 11. Germline CDR1 is GTSNPN and CDR2 is SVGIG (reference sequence). The length of the CDR3 is 14 residues. The CDR3 sequence is CAGSTSGRWSEQYF. CDR3 DNA: TGTGCCGGATCGACTAGCGGGAGATGGAGCGAGCAGTACTTC.

This chain joins TRBV6-5 and TRBJ2-1; D might be TRBD2 (6 bases). Germline loops: CDR1 MNHEY, CDR2 SVGAGI. The CDR3 is 14 amino acids. V lost 4 bases, J lost 2 bases, and 9 bases lay in between. In DNA form, the CDR3 reads TGTGCCAGCAGTTTAGGGACTGCCTACAATGAGCAGTTCTTC. Encoded protein: CASSLGTAYNEQFF.

The rearrangement joins TRBV7-8 to TRBJ2-1; possible D gene TRBD2, 6 bases. The CDR3 runs to 15 residues. Germline loops: CDR1 SGHVS, CDR2 FQNEAQ. The germline V and J ends were trimmed by 1 base and 4 bases, with 11 bases remaining between them. CDR3 region: CASSLGLGQYNEQFF. Here the CDR3 DNA reads TGTGCCAGCAGCTTAGGACTAGGACAATACAATGAGCAGTTCTTC.

The chain employs TRBV11-2 and TRBJ1-2; D is uncertain. Germline V gene data show CDR1 as SGHAT and CDR2 as FQNNGV. V was cut by 4 bases and J by 0 bases, with 9 bases left in between. This CDR3 region has 14 residues. CDR3 in DNA: TGTGCCAGCAGCTCCGTCCGGGCTAACTATGGCTACACCTTC. Translated, it gives CASSSVRANYGYTF.

V is TRBV18 and J is TRBJ1-1; 7 bases match TRBD1. The V segment lost 5 bases and the J segment 0 bases; nucleotides outside the gene matches: 12. Germline V lookup: CDR1 KGHSH, CDR2 LQKENI. The CDR3 runs 17 residues. The DNA of the CDR3 is TGTGCCAGCTCAAGAGGGACAGACCGCCGAGTGAACACTGAAGCTTTCTTT. This codes for CASSRGTDRRVNTEAFF. The full variable domain, completed using reference TRBV18 and TRBJ1-1, is NAGVMQNPRHLVRRRGQEARLRCSPMKGHSHVYWYRQLPEEGLKFMVYLQKENIIDESGMPKERFSAEFPKEGPSILRIQQVVRGDSAAYFCASSRGTDRRVNTEAFFGQGTRLTVV.

This chain connects TRBV27 to TRBJ2-7; 9 bases map to TRBD1. The CDR3 runs to 17 residues. Germline trimming cut 2 bases from V and 0 bases from J; bases unmatched to any gene: 8. CDR1 MNHEY and CDR2 SMNVEV come from the germline V gene (reference sequence). CDR3 sequence: CASSLRWGQGLSYEQYF. The CDR3 DNA sequence: TGTGCCAGCAGTTTACGGTGGGGACAGGGCCTCTCCTACGAGCAGTACTTC.

This clone appeared once. V usage is TRBV9 and J usage is TRBJ1-3, with 8 nucleotides matching TRBD1. The CDR3 length is 16 residues. CDR1 is SGDLS and CDR2 is YYNGEE in the germline V gene. V was pared by 3 bases and J by 2 bases, with 7 bases of the junction left unmatched. The CDR3 here is CASSAGQGRTGNTIYF. In nucleotides, the CDR3 is TGTGCCAGCAGCGCAGGACAGGGAAGAACTGGAAACACCATATATTTT.

The chain couples TRBV5-8 to TRBJ1-2; tentatively, D is TRBD1 (6 bases). Trimming took 4 bases from V and 4 from J, leaving 14 bases between them. The germline V gene encodes CDR1 SGHTS and CDR2 YDEGEE. This CDR3 is 14 amino acids long. For the CDR3, the DNA is TGTGCCAGCAGCGTAAGACAAGGGGGCTATGGCTACACCTTC. Encoded protein: CASSVRQGGYGYTF.

The chain is built from TRBV4-3 and TRBJ1-2; the D is unclear. Trimming removed 3 bases from V and 4 bases from J, with 9 bases in between. From germline, CDR1 is LGHNA and CDR2 YSLEER. This CDR3 region has 13 residues. CDR3 coding DNA: TGCGCCAGCAGCCAGGGCAGCCTCTATGGCTACACCTTC. Residues: CASSQGSLYGYTF.

The V and J genes are TRBV7-2 and TRBJ2-1, with D possibly being TRBD1 (6 bases). Germline V gene data show CDR1 as SGHTA and CDR2 as FQGNSA. The V end was cut by 4 bases, the J end by 0 bases, with 16 bases between. The CDR3 is 17 residues long. The DNA of the CDR3 is TGTGCCAGCAGCTCAGTACAGGGCCCTCTCTCCTACAATGAGCAGTTCTTC. This gives the protein CASSSVQGPLSYNEQFF. Complete variable domain (other parts from reference TRBV7-2 and TRBJ2-1): GAGVSQSPSNKVTEKGKDVELRCDPISGHTALYWYRQSLGQGLEFLIYFQGNSAPDKSGLPSDRFSAERTGGSVSTLTIQRTQQEDSAVYLCASSSVQGPLSYNEQFFGPGTRLTVL.

V and J are TRBV14 and TRBJ2-5; D remains unclear. The CDR3 runs to 13 residues. Per germline, CDR1 SGHDN and CDR2 FVKESK. Between the trimmed V and J ends, which lost 1 base and 2 bases, there was a span of 5 bases. The CDR3: CASSQVRQETQYF. CDR3 nucleotides: TGTGCCAGCAGCCAAGTGCGGCAAGAGACCCAGTACTTC.

The chain joins TRBV19 to TRBJ2-1, with 7 bases lining up with TRBD1. Germline V gene lookup returns CDR1 LNHDA and CDR2 SQIVND (reference sequence). The CDR3 runs to 14 residues. Trimming took 3 bases from V and 6 from J; bases not matched to a gene: 5. The CDR3: CASSIGQGVNEQFF. Here the CDR3 DNA reads TGTGCCAGTAGTATCGGGCAGGGGGTCAATGAGCAGTTCTTC.

The chain joins TRBV4-3 to TRBJ2-5, with D uncertain. The CDR3 contains 15 residues. Germline V gene data show CDR1 as LGHNA and CDR2 as YSLEER. Trimming pared 0 bases from V and 1 base from J, leaving 9 bases between. The CDR3 loop reads CASSQETWAQETQYF. The DNA of the CDR3 is TGCGCCAGCAGCCAAGAAACCTGGGCCCAAGAGACCCAGTACTTC.

This sequence joins TRBV6-5 and TRBJ2-1, with D uncertain. V lost 10 bases to trimming and J lost 0 bases, with 16 bases between them. The CDR3 covers 15 residues. CDR1 MNHEY and CDR2 SVGAGI come from the germline V gene. This chain's CDR3 is CAIRPVLSSYNEQFF. CDR3 DNA sequence: TGTGCCATCAGGCCGGTATTGAGCTCCTACAATGAGCAGTTCTTC.

This clone was picked up a small number of times. The chain links TRBV28 to TRBJ1-2; D unclear. CDR3 length: 18 residues. V gave up 7 bases and J gave up 0 bases, with 24 bases separating them. The germline gives CDR1 MDHEN, CDR2 SYDVKM. The CDR3 DNA reads TGTGCCAGCAAGGACTTAGTGTCACCCAGGCGATCTAACTATGGCTACACCTTC. Amino acid sequence: CASKDLVSPRRSNYGYTF.

The chain is built from TRBV28 and TRBJ2-7, with D perhaps TRBD2 (6 bases). This CDR3 contains 15 residues. Trimming left V 6 bases short and J 2 bases short, with 17 bases between. Germline loops: CDR1 MDHEN, CDR2 SYDVKM. CDR3 sequence reads: CASSATSRPPYEQYF. The DNA of the CDR3 is TGTGCCAGCAGCGCCACTAGCCGCCCCCCCTACGAGCAGTACTTC.

V and J are TRBV28 and TRBJ2-2, with a weak D call TRBD2 (6 bases). The CDR3 has 14 residues. Trimming removed 10 bases from V and 4 bases from J, with 16 bases in between. Germline CDR1 and CDR2: MDHEN and SYDVKM. The DNA for the CDR3 is TGTGCCACCTTGGGGCCCGGGGGCACCGGGGAGCTGTTTTTT. Its translation: CATLGPGGTGELFF.

J is TRBJ1-3 and V is TRBV10-3; 7 bases align to TRBD1. The ends lost 4 bases at V and 0 bases at J; junction bases unmatched: 6. The CDR3 covers 16 residues. Germline CDR1 and CDR2: ENHRY and SYGVKD. CDR3 DNA sequence: TGTGCCATCAGTGGGGGGGACAGCTACTCTGGAAACACCATATATTTT. Protein sequence: CAISGGDSYSGNTIYF.

The chain combines TRBV28 with TRBJ2-3; 7 bases are shared with TRBD2. The trim removed 7 bases at V and 2 bases at J, leaving 12 bases unmatched. This CDR3 has 16 residues. Germline CDR1 is MDHEN and CDR2 is SYDVKM. CDR3: CASTTLREFPTDTQYF. The CDR3 DNA follows: TGTGCCAGCACCACACTGCGGGAGTTTCCCACAGATACGCAGTATTTT.

This clone has a handful of counts. The chain recombines TRBV2 with TRBJ2-1; D may be TRBD2 (6 bases). There are 14 residues in the CDR3. Germline V gene lookup returns CDR1 SNHLY and CDR2 FYNNEI. Trimming removed 6 bases from V and 0 bases from J, with 9 bases in between. The CDR3 sequence: CASSSGYSYNEQFF. As DNA, the CDR3 is TGTGCCAGCAGCAGCGGGTACTCCTACAATGAGCAGTTCTTC.

This chain connects TRBV4-3 to TRBJ2-7, with D unresolved. This CDR3 has 16 residues. Trimming shortened V by 0 bases and J by 2 bases, and 14 bases separated the two germline ends. CDR1 is LGHNA, CDR2 YSLEER, per germline. The CDR3 sequence is CASSQDPAAHAYEQYF. DNA for the CDR3: TGCGCCAGCAGCCAAGATCCCGCGGCTCATGCCTACGAGCAGTACTTC.

This clone was seen more than once but under ten times. The chain uses TRBV7-8 and TRBJ1-5; no clear D gene. There are 13 residues in the CDR3. Trimming removed 4 bases from V and 4 bases from J, with 8 bases in between. Germline V gene sequence: CDR1 SGHVS, CDR2 FQNEAQ. The DNA for the CDR3 is TGTGCCAGCAGCTCGGGTCGTAATCAGCCCCAGCATTTT. It yields the protein CASSSGRNQPQHF.

In regard to this clone: Within the sample, other DNA sequences also encode this same CDR3. The gene calls are TRBV27 and TRBJ1-3, with TRBD1 as a possible D gene (5 bases). The germline V gene has CDR1 MNHEY and CDR2 SMNVEV (reference sequence). The CDR3 covers 14 residues. Trimming took off 3 bases at V and 1 base at J, with 7 bases between the two ends. CDR3 DNA: TGTGCCAGCAGTTTGGGGGGTTCTGGAAACACCATATATTTT. Residues: CASSLGGSGNTIYF.

This clone was counted a few times. The chain is built from TRBV7-9 and TRBJ2-4; TRBD1 is a possible D gene (6 bases). The CDR3 totals 17 residues. The germline V and J ends were trimmed by 4 bases and 4 bases, with 20 bases remaining between them. Looked up from germline, CDR1 is SEHNR and CDR2 is FQNEAQ (reference sequence). Written as DNA, the CDR3 is TGTGCCAGCAGCTCGGGCAGGGGCGAAAGGGTAAAAAACATTCAGTACTTC. Translated, it gives CASSSGRGERVKNIQYF. The full variable domain, its missing parts supplied by reference TRBV7-9 and TRBJ2-4, is DTGVSQNPRHKITKRGQNVTFRCDPISEHNRLYWYRQTLGQGPEFLTYFQNEAQLEKSRLLSDRFSAERPKGSFSTLEIQRTEQGDSAMYLCASSSGRGERVKNIQYFGAGTRLSVL.

The chain uses TRBV9 and TRBJ2-7, with D possibly TRBD1 on 6 matching bases. Germline loops: CDR1 SGDLS, CDR2 YYNGEE. V was pared by 0 bases and J by 1 base, with 8 bases between. The CDR3 is 14 residues long. In DNA form, the CDR3 reads TGTGCCAGCAGCGTAGCACAGGGTTCCTACGAGCAGTACTTC. It is translated as CASSVAQGSYEQYF.

This chain connects TRBV10-3 to TRBJ2-1; D possibly corresponds to TRBD1 (6 bases). Germline CDR1 and CDR2: ENHRY and SYGVKD. This CDR3 contains 14 residues. Trimming pared 4 bases from V and 9 bases from J, leaving 16 bases between. In DNA, the CDR3 is TGTGCCATCAGTGGAAGGGGGAGCGACAGTGAGCAGTTCTTC. Protein: CAISGRGSDSEQFF.